This T cell receptor (beta chain) comes out of a study of T cell changes during pregnancy in multiple sclerosis (dated by TCRdb to between 2019 and 2020). Regarding the research as a whole: The study looked at changes in the T cell repertoire across pregnancy in women with multiple sclerosis.

The CDR3 goes from the cysteine to the phenylalanine over 18 residues. Only the CDR3 portion is preserved as DNA: 54 bases, with reading frame beginning at the first base. CDR1 and CDR2 were assigned from the germline V gene as SGHTA and FQGNSA. Germline trimming: 0 bases from V, 0 bases from J; junction bases outside gene matches: 6. To prepare the library, the immunoSEQ multiplex PCR assay was applied. The source is immuneACCESS, and TCRdb retained only in-frame sequences with V and J called. Part of the clones is not carried over; for the studies checked, unresolved V genes explain less than half of this, and the remainder is unexplained. In all, the sample holds around 130,000 clones, and less than 97% of those were seen once. 0.44% of the sample comes from the top ten. Concerning this clone: This clone's antigen is unknown. It has no much larger one-base neighbor in the sample; base qualities were not kept.

This chain joins TRBV7-2 to TRBJ1-3; the central 9 bases match TRBD1. The TCR was taken from a female donor with multiple sclerosis, enrolled in a pregnancy study. Sequencing used peripheral blood, obtained after pregnancy. The CDR3 region has the sequence CASSLALGTGHSGNTIYF. The DNA sequence is as follows: TGTGCCAGCAGCTTAGCCCTTGGGACAGGGCACTCTGGAAACACCATATATTTT. The entire variable domain, with the stretches around the CDR3 drawn from the reference TRBV7-2 and TRBJ1-3 proteins, is GAGVSQSPSNKVTEKGKDVELRCDPISGHTALYWYRQSLGQGLEFLIYFQGNSAPDKSGLPSDRFSAERTGGSVSTLTIQRTQQEDSAVYLCASSLALGTGHSGNTIYFGEGSWLTVV.